These 7 T cell receptor beta chains share one sample of origin, sequenced in a study of blood T cells in healthy people across ages. PCR was performed a second time for about 6 to 11 cycles using a sample-barcoded 5' primer and a J-beta primer mix. TCRdb re-called the 5' RACE reads with MiXCR, one entry per CDR3 protein. Of around 990,000 distinct CDR3 sequences in the sample, roughly a quarter are singletons; the top ten hold 0.65% to 0.95%. These same data were also listed under a study on T cells of mothers and their children.

Sequenced material: blood. The receptors were sampled from a girl aged 2 to 10 in good health.

V is TRBV19 and J is TRBJ2-5; D is possibly TRBD2 (6 bases). This CDR3 spans 18 amino acids. From germline, CDR1 is LNHDA and CDR2 SQIVND (reference sequence). Trimming left V 4 bases short and J 2 bases short, with 23 bases between. This CDR3 reads CASSKGPGLRGGQETQYF. CDR3 nucleotide sequence: TGTGCCAGTAGTAAAGGCCCGGGACTTCGAGGTGGGCAAGAGACCCAGTACTTC.

The CDR3 DNA is TGTGCCAGCGGCCTCGGGCAAAACATTCAGTACTTC. Its translation is CASGLGQNIQYF. V and J are TRBV7-9 and TRBJ2-4; D ambiguous. Germline assignment: CDR1 SEHNR and CDR2 FQNEAQ (reference sequence). The CDR3 spans 12 residues. Trimming left V 8 bases short and J 5 bases short, with 10 bases between.

The V call is TRBV7-8, the J call TRBJ2-7; a possible D gene is TRBD1 (5 bases). The CDR3 spans 15 residues. V was shortened by 5 bases and J by 3 bases, with 17 bases between the two germline ends. Germline lookup yields CDR1 SGHVS and CDR2 FQNEAQ. The CDR3, as DNA: TGTGCCAGCAGCCCCTCGGTGGGCAGGGTCTACGAGCAGTACTTC. This codes for CASSPSVGRVYEQYF. Looking up the rest from reference TRBV7-8 and TRBJ2-7 gives the full variable domain: GAGVSQSPRYKVAKRGQDVALRCDPISGHVSLFWYQQALGQGPEFLTYFQNEAQLDKSGLPSDRFFAERPEGSVSTLKIQRTQQEDSAVYLCASSPSVGRVYEQYFGPGTRLTVT.

This chain uses TRBV5-1 with TRBJ2-1, with no clear D. This CDR3 has 16 amino acids. Trimming left V 3 bases short and J 2 bases short, with 15 bases between. Germline V gene data show CDR1 as SGHRS and CDR2 as YFSETQ. Written as DNA, the CDR3 is TGCGCCAGCAGCTACGGTTGGGCCCCGACCTACAATGAGCAGTTCTTC. Protein: CASSYGWAPTYNEQFF.

The rearrangement links TRBV12-5 to TRBJ2-7; tentative D call: TRBD1 (5 bases). This CDR3 is built from 13 residues. The V gene lost 6 bases and the J gene lost 3 bases, with 12 bases spanning the gap. CDR1 and CDR2 from the germline V gene are LGHNT and FRNRAP. In nucleotides, the CDR3 is TGTGCTAGTGGCCAGGGTTATCACTACGAGCAGTACTTC. Its translation is CASGQGYHYEQYF.

The chain is built from TRBV10-2 and TRBJ2-7; D is uncertain. Trimming stripped 3 bases from V and 2 bases from J, with 8 bases between. This CDR3 contains 13 residues. From germline, CDR1 is WSHSY and CDR2 SAAADI. The CDR3 sequence: CASSDETPYEQYF. The CDR3 DNA is TGCGCCAGCAGTGATGAGACTCCCTACGAGCAGTACTTC.

The rearrangement joins TRBV28 to TRBJ2-1, with 9 bases identical to TRBD1. CDR3 length: 16 residues. Germline V gene data show CDR1 as MDHEN and CDR2 as SYDVKM. The J segment lost 6 bases and the V segment lost 5 bases, leaving 11 bases of the junction unmatched. This chain's CDR3 is CASSPAGQGLINEQFF. CDR3 DNA: TGTGCCAGCAGTCCTGCCGGACAGGGGTTGATCAATGAGCAGTTCTTC.